This T cell receptor beta chain was captured in a study of T cell repertoires in cytomegalovirus infection. Study-wide context: Recently identified HLA-C-restricted CMV epitopes were used, and well-studied HLA-B-restricted CMV epitopes were used as well. Public TCR beta signatures indicated both CMV infection and matching HLA type. Study-wide points: HLA-C-restricted CMV clonotypes gave the most frequent clonotype in two of eight donors.

TCRdb independently ran MiXCR on the reads; one entry per CDR3 protein. The table shows some 110,000 distinct CDR3 sequences, with about 31% occurring only once. On this clonotype itself: Its matching antigen is unknown. One end of the junction does not line up with germline, which may come from a read error.

The input for sequencing was CD8+ T cells from cultured PBMCs, taken from culture after CMV antigen stimulation. This TCR was recovered from a human donor in good health (CMV status not recorded). Some clones in this sample may be carry-over from other donors' samples.

In nucleotides, the CDR3 is TGCAGTGCGAGAGGGACAGGCAGACAAACCGGGTATACTGAAGCTTTCTTT. Residues: CSARGTGRQTGYTEAFF. J is TRBJ1-1 and V is TRBV20-1, with TRBD1 matching over 8 bases. The germline V gene encodes CDR1 DFQATT and CDR2 SNEGSKA (reference sequence). The CDR3 is made up of 17 amino acids.